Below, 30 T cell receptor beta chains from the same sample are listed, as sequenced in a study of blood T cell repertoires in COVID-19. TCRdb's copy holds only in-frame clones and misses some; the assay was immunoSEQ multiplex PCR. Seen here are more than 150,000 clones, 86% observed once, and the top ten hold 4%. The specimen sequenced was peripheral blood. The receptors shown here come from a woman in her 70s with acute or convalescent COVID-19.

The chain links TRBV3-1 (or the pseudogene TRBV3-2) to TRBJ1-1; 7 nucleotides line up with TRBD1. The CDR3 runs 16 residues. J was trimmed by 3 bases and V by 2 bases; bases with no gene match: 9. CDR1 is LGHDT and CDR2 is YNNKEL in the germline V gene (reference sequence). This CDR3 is CASSQRPTGKHTEAFF. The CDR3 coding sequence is TGTGCCAGCAGCCAAAGGCCGACAGGGAAGCACACTGAAGCTTTCTTT.

The CDR3 DNA is TGTGCCAGCAGCCCAAAGGCGCAGGGGAACACTGAAGCTTTCTTT. As protein: CASSPKAQGNTEAFF. V usage is TRBV7-2 and J usage is TRBJ1-1; D may be TRBD1 (5 bases). Germline values: CDR1 SGHTA, CDR2 FQGNSA. The CDR3 has 15 amino acids. The V gene lost 5 bases and the J gene lost 1 base, with 14 bases spanning the gap.

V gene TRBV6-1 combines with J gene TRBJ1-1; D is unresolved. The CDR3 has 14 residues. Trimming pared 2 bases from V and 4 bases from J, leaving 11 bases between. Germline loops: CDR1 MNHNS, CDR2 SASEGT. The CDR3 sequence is CASSESGGITEAFF. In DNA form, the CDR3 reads TGTGCCAGCAGTGAAAGCGGAGGGATCACTGAAGCTTTCTTT.

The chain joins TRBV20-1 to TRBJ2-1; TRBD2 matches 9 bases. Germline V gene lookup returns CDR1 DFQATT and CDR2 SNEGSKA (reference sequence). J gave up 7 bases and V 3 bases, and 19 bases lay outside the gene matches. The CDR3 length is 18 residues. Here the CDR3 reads CSASIGSGRSGYGNEQFF. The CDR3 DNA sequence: TGCAGTGCTAGTATAGGTAGCGGGAGATCGGGTTATGGGAATGAGCAGTTCTTC.

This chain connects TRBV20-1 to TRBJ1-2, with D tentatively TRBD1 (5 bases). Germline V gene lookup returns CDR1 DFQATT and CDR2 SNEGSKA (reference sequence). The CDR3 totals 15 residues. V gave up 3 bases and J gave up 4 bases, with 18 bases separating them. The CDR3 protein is CSASSGGVRVYGYTF. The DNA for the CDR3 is TGCAGTGCTAGTTCAGGAGGGGTTAGGGTCTATGGCTACACCTTC.

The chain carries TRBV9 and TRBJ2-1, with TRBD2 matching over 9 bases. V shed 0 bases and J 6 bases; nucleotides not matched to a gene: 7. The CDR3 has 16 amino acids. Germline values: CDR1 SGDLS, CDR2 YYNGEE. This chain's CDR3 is CASSVGYSGGANEQFF. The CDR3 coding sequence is TGTGCCAGCAGCGTAGGGTATAGCGGGGGTGCCAATGAGCAGTTCTTC.

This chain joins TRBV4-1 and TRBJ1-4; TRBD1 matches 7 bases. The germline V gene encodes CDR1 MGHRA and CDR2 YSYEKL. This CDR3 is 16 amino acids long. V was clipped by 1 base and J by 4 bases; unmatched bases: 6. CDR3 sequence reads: CASSQVYGQDNEKLFF. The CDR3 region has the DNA TGCGCCAGCAGCCAAGTGTACGGACAGGATAATGAAAAACTGTTTTTT.

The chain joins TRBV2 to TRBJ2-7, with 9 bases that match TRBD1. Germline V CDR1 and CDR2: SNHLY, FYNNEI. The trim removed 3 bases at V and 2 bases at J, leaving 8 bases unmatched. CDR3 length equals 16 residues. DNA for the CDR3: TGTGCCAGCAGTGATCCGGGACAGGGAAACCCCTACGAGCAGTACTTC. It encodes CASSDPGQGNPYEQYF.

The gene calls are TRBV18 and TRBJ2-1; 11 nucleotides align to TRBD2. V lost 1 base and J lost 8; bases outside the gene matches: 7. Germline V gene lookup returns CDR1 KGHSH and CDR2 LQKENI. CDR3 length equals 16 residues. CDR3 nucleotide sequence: TGTGCCAGCTCACCACTGCCTAGCGGGAGGCGAGATGAGCAGTTCTTC. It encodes CASSPLPSGRRDEQFF.

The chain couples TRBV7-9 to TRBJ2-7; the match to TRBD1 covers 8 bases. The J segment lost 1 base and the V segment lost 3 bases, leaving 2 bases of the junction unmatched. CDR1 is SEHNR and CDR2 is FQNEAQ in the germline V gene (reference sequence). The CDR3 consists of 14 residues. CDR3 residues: CASSFRTGSYEQYF. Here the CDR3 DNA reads TGTGCCAGCAGCTTCAGGACAGGGTCCTACGAGCAGTACTTC.

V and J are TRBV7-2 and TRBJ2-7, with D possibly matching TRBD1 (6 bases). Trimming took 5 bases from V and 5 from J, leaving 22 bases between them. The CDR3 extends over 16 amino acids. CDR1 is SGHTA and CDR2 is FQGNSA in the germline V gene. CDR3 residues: CASSPQGGGARDEQYF. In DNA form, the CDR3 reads TGTGCCAGCAGCCCTCAAGGGGGTGGTGCGCGAGACGAGCAGTACTTC. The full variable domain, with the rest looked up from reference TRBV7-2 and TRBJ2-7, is GAGVSQSPSNKVTEKGKDVELRCDPISGHTALYWYRQSLGQGLEFLIYFQGNSAPDKSGLPSDRFSAERTGGSVSTLTIQRTQQEDSAVYLCASSPQGGGARDEQYFGPGTRLTVT.

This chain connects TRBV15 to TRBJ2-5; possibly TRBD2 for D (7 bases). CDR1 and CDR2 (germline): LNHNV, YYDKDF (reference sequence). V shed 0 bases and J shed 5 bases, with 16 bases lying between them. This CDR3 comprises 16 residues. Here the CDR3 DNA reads TGTGCCACCAGCAGAGATCGGGGGGCAGCCGATGAGACCCAGTACTTC. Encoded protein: CATSRDRGAADETQYF.

This CDR3 is CASSFRDMLSGNTIYF. In nucleotides, the CDR3 is TGTGCCAGCAGCTTCCGGGACATGCTCTCTGGAAACACCATATATTTT. The rearrangement uses TRBV9 and TRBJ1-3, with D possibly TRBD1 on 6 matching bases. V was shortened by 4 bases and J by 0 bases, with 14 bases between the two germline ends. Germline CDR1 reads SGDLS; CDR2 reads YYNGEE. This CDR3 region has 16 residues.

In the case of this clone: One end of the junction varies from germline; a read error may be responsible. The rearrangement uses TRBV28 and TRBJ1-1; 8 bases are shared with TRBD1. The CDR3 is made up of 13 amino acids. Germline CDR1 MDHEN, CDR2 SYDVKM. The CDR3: CASRTGMKTEAFF. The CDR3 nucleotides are TGTGCCAGCCGGACAGGGATGAAAACTGAAGCTTTCTTT.

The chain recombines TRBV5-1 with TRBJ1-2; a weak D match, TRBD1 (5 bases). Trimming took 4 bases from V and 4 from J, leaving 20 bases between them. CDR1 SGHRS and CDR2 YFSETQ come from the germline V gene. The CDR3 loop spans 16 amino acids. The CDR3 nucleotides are TGCGCCAGCAGCCAGAGACAGCCTCAACTTCTCTATGGCTACACCTTC. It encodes CASSQRQPQLLYGYTF.

In nucleotides, the CDR3 is TGTGCCAGCAGGTCTAGCGGGACCGCGTGGGGGGCGCAGTACTTC. This encodes CASRSSGTAWGAQYF. The chain couples TRBV6-6 to TRBJ2-7; 9 nucleotides match TRBD2. CDR3 length: 15 residues. Germline assignment: CDR1 MNHNY and CDR2 SVGAGI (reference sequence). The trim removed 6 bases at V and 9 bases at J, leaving 15 bases unmatched.

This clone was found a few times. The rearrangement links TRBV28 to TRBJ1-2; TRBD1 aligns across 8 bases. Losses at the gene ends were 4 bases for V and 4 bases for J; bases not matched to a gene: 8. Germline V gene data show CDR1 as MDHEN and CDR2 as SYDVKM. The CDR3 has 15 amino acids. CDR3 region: CASSSQGANLYGYTF. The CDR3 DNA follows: TGTGCCAGCAGTTCCCAGGGGGCCAACCTCTATGGCTACACCTTC.

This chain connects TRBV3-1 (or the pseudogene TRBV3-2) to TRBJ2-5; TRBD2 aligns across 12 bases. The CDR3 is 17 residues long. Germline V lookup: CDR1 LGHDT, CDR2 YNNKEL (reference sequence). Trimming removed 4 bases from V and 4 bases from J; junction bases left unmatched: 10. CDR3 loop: CASSPHILAGGGETQYF. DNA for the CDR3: TGTGCCAGCAGCCCTCATATACTAGCGGGGGGCGGAGAGACCCAGTACTTC.

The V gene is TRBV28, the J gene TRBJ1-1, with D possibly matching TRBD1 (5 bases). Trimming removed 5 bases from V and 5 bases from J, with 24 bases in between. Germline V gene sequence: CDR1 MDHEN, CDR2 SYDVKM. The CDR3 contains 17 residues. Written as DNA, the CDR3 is TGTGCCAGCAGTCCGCCGTTGGGAAGGGGCTTCGGGACTGAAGCTTTCTTT. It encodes CASSPPLGRGFGTEAFF. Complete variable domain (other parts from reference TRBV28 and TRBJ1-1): DVKVTQSSRYLVKRTGEKVFLECVQDMDHENMFWYRQDPGLGLRLIYFSYDVKMKEKGDIPEGYSVSREKKERFSLILESASTNQTSMYLCASSPPLGRGFGTEAFFGQGTRLTVV.

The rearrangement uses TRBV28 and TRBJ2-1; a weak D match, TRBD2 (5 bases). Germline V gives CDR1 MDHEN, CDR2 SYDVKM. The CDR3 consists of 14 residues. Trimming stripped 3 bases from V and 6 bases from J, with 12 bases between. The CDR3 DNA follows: TGTGCCAGCAGTTTTGGTACTAGAAGCAATGAGCAGTTCTTC. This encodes CASSFGTRSNEQFF.

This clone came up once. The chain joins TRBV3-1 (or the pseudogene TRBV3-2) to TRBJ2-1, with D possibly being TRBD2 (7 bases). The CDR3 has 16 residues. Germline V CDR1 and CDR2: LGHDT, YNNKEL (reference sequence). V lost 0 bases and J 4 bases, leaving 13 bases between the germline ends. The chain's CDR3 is CASSQESAGAYNEQFF. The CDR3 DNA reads TGTGCCAGCAGCCAAGAATCGGCGGGGGCTTACAATGAGCAGTTCTTC.

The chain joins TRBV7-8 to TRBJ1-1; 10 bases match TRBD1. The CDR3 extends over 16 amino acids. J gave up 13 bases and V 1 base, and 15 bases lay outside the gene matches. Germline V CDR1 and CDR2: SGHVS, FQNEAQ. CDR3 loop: CASSLEGLGGTGVDFF. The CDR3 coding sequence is TGTGCCAGCAGCTTAGAAGGACTGGGCGGGACAGGGGTTGATTTCTTT.

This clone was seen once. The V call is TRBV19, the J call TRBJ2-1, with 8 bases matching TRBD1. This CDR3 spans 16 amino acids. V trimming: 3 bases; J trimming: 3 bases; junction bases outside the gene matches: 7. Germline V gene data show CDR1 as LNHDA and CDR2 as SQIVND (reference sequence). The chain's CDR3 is CASSISRGLGYNEQFF. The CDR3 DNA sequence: TGTGCCAGTAGTATTTCCAGGGGGCTTGGCTACAATGAGCAGTTCTTC.

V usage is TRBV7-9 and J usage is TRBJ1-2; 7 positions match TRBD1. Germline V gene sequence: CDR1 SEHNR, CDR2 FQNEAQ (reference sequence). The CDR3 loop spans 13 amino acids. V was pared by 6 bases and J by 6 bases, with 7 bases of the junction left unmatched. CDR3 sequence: CASRSTGVNGYTF. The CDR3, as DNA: TGTGCCAGCAGATCCACAGGGGTGAATGGCTACACCTTC.

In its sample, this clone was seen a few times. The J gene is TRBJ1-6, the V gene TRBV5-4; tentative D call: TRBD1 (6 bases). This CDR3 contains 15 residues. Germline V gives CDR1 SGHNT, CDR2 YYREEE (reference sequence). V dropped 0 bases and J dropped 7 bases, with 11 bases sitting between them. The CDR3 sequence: CASSLDQGRNSPLHF. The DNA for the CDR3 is TGTGCCAGCAGCTTGGATCAGGGGCGGAATTCACCCCTCCACTTT.

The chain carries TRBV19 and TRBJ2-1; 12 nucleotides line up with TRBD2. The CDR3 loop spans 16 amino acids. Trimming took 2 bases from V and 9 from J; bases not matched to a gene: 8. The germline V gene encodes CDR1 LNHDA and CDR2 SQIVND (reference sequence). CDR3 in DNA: TGTGCCAGTAGTATACTAGCGGGAGGGCCGGGGGCTGAGCAGTTCTTC. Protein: CASSILAGGPGAEQFF.

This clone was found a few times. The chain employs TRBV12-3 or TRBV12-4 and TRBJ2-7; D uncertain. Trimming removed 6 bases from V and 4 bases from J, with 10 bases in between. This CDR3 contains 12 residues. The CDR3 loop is CASSRLEYEQYF. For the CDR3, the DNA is TGTGCCAGCAGCCGTCTTGAGTACGAGCAGTACTTC.

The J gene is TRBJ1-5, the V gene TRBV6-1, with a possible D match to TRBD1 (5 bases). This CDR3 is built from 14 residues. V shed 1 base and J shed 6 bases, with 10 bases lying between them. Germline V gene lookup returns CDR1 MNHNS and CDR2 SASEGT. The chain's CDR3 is CASSEVQGGQPQHF. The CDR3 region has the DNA TGTGCCAGCAGTGAAGTCCAGGGTGGTCAGCCCCAGCATTTT.

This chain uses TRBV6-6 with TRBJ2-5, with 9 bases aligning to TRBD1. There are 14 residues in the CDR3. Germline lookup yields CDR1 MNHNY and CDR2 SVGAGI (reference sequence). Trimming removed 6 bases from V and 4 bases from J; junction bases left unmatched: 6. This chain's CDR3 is CASRFDRGSETQYF. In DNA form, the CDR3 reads TGTGCCAGCAGGTTCGACAGGGGGTCAGAGACCCAGTACTTC.

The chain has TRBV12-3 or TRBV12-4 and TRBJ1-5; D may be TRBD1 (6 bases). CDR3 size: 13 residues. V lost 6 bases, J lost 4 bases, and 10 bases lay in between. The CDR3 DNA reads TGTGCCAGCAGACAACAGGGAAATCAGCCCCAGCATTTT. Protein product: CASRQQGNQPQHF.